Described below is a single T cell receptor beta chain sequence and its context. Its cognate antigen is unknown. The germline V gene has CDR1 SGHRS and CDR2 YFSETQ. This CDR3 is 15 amino acids long. This record comes from a study of identical twins. Each CDR3 protein gets one entry after TCRdb re-called the 5' RACE reads with MiXCR. The repertoire holds about 1.7 million distinct CDR3 sequences, with less than 35% as singletons. Study outcomes and limitations: For zero-insertion analyses, partial confounding could come from invariant MAIT and iNKT cells. There were fewer insertions in abundant cord blood beta clonotypes, but memory repertoires showed no such pattern.

Sequencing input: cord blood. The TCR comes from a newborn girl in good health. The V gene is TRBV5-1, the J gene TRBJ2-4; D possibly corresponds to TRBD2 (6 bases). The J call is in doubt because the DNA end fits TRBJ2-7 better. CDR3 in DNA: TGCGCCAGCAGCTTGAGTGGCGGGACTTCCTACGAGCAGTACTTC. Translating gives CASSLSGGTSYEQYF.